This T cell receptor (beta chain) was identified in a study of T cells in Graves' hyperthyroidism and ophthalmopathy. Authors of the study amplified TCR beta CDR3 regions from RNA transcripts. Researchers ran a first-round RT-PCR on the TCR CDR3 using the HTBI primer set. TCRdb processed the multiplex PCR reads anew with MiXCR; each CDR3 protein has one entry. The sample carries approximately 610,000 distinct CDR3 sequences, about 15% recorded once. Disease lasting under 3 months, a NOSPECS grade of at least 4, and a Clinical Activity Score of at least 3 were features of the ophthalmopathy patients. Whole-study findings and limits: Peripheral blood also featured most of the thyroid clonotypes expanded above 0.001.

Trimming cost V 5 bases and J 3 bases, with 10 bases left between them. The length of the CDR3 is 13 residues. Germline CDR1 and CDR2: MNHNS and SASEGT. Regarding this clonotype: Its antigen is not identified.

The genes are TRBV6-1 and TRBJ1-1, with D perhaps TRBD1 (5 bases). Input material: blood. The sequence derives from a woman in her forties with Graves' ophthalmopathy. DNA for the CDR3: TGTGCCAGCAGTAAGAGAGGGGACACTGAAGCTTTCTTT. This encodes CASSKRGDTEAFF.